This entry is about one T cell receptor (beta chain). The source of the sample is a study of technical replicates of blood from several donors. Germline-derived CDR1 and CDR2 are LNHDA and SQIVND (reference sequence). The CDR3 extends over 13 amino acids. V lost 4 bases to trimming and J lost 8 bases, with 14 bases between them. Only in-frame clones appear in the TCRdb table, and some are missing; sequencing was by immunoSEQ multiplex PCR. This sample has about 100,000 clones; under 97% occur once, and the top ten carry 0.22%. This receptor was obtained from a human donor in good health. The sample was T cells isolated from PBMCs. This chain uses TRBV19 with TRBJ1-1, with D possibly matching TRBD1 (5 bases). CDR3 protein: CASSKGDSTEAFF. CDR3 coding DNA: TGTGCCAGTAGTAAAGGGGACTCCACAGAAGCTTTCTTT.